Listed here is a single T cell receptor beta chain. This specimen comes from a study of blood T cell repertoires in COVID-19. About the research overall: T cells, B-cell-depleted T cells, or PBMCs supplied cDNA or gDNA.

Per the study methods: Amplifying reference gene primers gave estimates of nucleated cell counts. Produced via immunoSEQ multiplex PCR; TCRdb's table is partial and in-frame only. V, J and clone size are those of that table, while D and trimming were read from the DNA. Of fewer than 350,000 clones listed, about nine tenths are singletons. Germline V gives CDR1 ENHRY, CDR2 SYGVKD. V dropped 4 bases and J dropped 12 bases, with 13 bases sitting between them. The length of the CDR3 is 13 residues. Sequenced sample: peripheral blood. The J gene is TRBJ1-6, the V gene TRBV10-3; no clear D gene. The origin of this receptor is a woman between 25 and 40 years old with COVID-19, enrolled during active disease. Here the CDR3 DNA reads TGTGCCATCAGTGCTTCCGACCAGGTACCCCTCCACTTT. This gives the protein CAISASDQVPLHF.